This TCR beta chain was found in a study of blood T cell repertoires in COVID-19. At the level of the study: T cells, B-cell-depleted T cells, or PBMCs provided the cDNA or gDNA that served as material.

How the authors handled the data: Cell counts per sample came from amplifying reference gene primers. Sequenced by immunoSEQ multiplex PCR; TCRdb stores in-frame clones only, minus some. Clone size and V and J calls were adopted from that table, with D and trimming inferred from the DNA. Among 200,000 to 300,000 clones listed, 88% were seen once. This TCR was sampled from a woman aged 25 to 39 with COVID-19, enrolled during active disease. Specimen: peripheral blood.

CDR3 loop: CAWSAGDAQYF. The CDR3 DNA is TGTGCCTGGAGTGCGGGGGATGCGCAGTATTTT. The chain employs TRBV30 and TRBJ2-3; maybe TRBD2 (6 bases). Looked up from germline, CDR1 is GTSNPN and CDR2 is SVGIG (reference sequence). The V and J ends lost 1 base and 10 bases respectively, with 9 bases between them. This CDR3 contains 11 residues.